This T cell receptor (beta chain) was found in a study of blood T cell repertoires in COVID-19. In the study overall: Acute and convalescent COVID-19 specimens originated in the United States, Italy and Spain. From T cells, B-cell-depleted T cells, or PBMCs came the material, which was cDNA or gDNA.

V was pared by 5 bases and J by 7 bases, with 8 bases of the junction left unmatched. The CDR3 runs 15 residues. Germline CDR1 is LNHDA and CDR2 is SQIVND (reference sequence). Per the study methods: Amplification with reference gene primers provided the estimates of nucleated cell counts. Sequencing was performed with immunoSEQ multiplex PCR; in TCRdb, only in-frame clones are kept and a portion is missing. The DNA was the basis for D and trimming; V, J and clone size are from that table. This sample carries around 34,000 clones, approximately 82% of them seen once, and the ten largest clones take about 42%.

The TCR sequence derives from an elderly man with active or convalescent COVID-19. The chain uses TRBV19 and TRBJ2-3, with 11 bases that match TRBD2. The specimen sequenced was peripheral blood. The CDR3 here is CASSGTSGGGNTQYF. The CDR3 DNA is TGTGCCAGTAGTGGGACTAGCGGAGGAGGGAATACGCAGTATTTT.